This TCR beta chain was recovered during a study of CD8+ T cells in alopecia areata. The sequencing template was cDNA reverse transcribed from extracted RNA. Assay used: immunoSEQ multiplex PCR; TCRdb lists only in-frame clones, some missing. The sample has 100,000 to 150,000 clones, around 50% seen once. Peripheral blood and lesional scalp punch biopsies were taken from alopecia areata patients. Sorting of PBMCs yielded the CD4+ and CD8+ T cells. Trimming took off 8 bases at V and 2 bases at J, with 10 bases between the two ends. The CDR3 spans 12 residues. CDR1 and CDR2 (germline): LNHDA, SQIVND (reference sequence). This clone was counted a few times.

The V and J genes are TRBV19 and TRBJ2-7; D is undetermined. The clonotype was recovered from a human donor with alopecia areata. The sequenced material came from NKG2D-low CD8+ T cells sorted from blood. The CDR3 DNA follows: TGTGCCAGTTCCGACGTAGCCTACGAGCAGTACTTC. It encodes CASSDVAYEQYF.